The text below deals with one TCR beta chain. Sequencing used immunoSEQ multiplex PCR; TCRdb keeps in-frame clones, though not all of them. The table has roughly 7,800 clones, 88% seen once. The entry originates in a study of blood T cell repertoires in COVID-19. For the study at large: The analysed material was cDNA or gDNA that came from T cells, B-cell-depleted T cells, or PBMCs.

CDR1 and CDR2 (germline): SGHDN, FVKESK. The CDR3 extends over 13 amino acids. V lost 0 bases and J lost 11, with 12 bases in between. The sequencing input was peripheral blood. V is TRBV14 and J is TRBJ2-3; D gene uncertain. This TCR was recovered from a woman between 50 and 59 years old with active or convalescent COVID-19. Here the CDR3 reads CASSQDLQFRQYF. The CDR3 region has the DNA TGTGCCAGCAGCCAAGATCTTCAGTTTCGGCAGTATTTT.